This TCR beta chain was sequenced during a study of molecular identifiers for immune sequencing clone quantification. Overall study context: Replicate RNA from roughly 21,000 or 96,000 naive CD8 T cells formed five aliquots; four were sequenced.

V gave up 0 bases and J gave up 1 base, with 7 bases separating them. The CDR3 totals 15 residues. Germline V gene sequence: CDR1 LGHNA, CDR2 YSLEER. Both previously described methods and listed TCR primers were employed to make bulk TCR libraries. From the PCR reads, TCRdb called clonotypes with MiXCR, one entry per CDR3 protein. The sample carries about 640,000 distinct CDR3 sequences, 15% to 20% recorded once. At least ten counts were recorded for this clonotype. This receptor was identified in a human donor in good health. Some libraries in this study had Jurkat cell RNA spiked in. The chain has TRBV4-3 and TRBJ1-5; D gene unclear. Sequences were obtained from naive CD8+ T cells from blood, with Jurkat cell RNA spiked in. The subset was: FACS-sorted CD8+CD4-CCR7+CD45RA+ naive T cells. The CDR3 coding sequence is TGCGCCAGCAGCCAAGATTATGAGAGCAATCAGCCCCAGCATTTT. It codes for CASSQDYESNQPQHF.